The 15 T cell receptor beta chains below all came from one sample that was sequenced in a study of shared clonotypes between healthy human individuals. Only in-frame clones appear in the TCRdb table, and some are missing; sequencing was by immunoSEQ multiplex PCR. The table shows about 2.3 million clones, with about 90% occurring only once. The sequenced material came from naive CD4+ T cells from PBMCs. The subset here: CD45RA+ positively selected. The receptor set was obtained from a young man in good health. Some clones in this sample may be carry-over from other donors' samples.

This rearrangement joins TRBV6-5 to TRBJ2-2, with 9 positions matching TRBD1. This CDR3 spans 16 amino acids. After removal of 2 bases from V and 4 bases from J, the junction contained 5 bases not matched to a gene. Germline CDR1 MNHEY, CDR2 SVGAGI. CDR3 bases: TGTGCCAGCAGTTACCGGGACAGGGCCACCACCGGGGAGCTGTTTTTT. It yields the protein CASSYRDRATTGELFF.

The V call is TRBV5-1, the J call TRBJ1-4; 11 bases are a match to TRBD1. Germline V lookup: CDR1 SGHRS, CDR2 YFSETQ. V was pared by 4 bases and J by 5 bases, with 4 bases of the junction left unmatched. The CDR3 length is 15 residues. CDR3 sequence (DNA): TGCGCCAGCAGCCATGGGACAGGGGGAAATGAAAAACTGTTTTTT. It codes for CASSHGTGGNEKLFF.

CDR3 sequence reads: CASSSTGTGGKTQYF. CDR3 sequence (DNA): TGTGCCAGCAGCTCAACCGGGACAGGGGGGAAGACCCAGTACTTC. The rearrangement links TRBV7-2 to TRBJ2-5, with 11 nucleotides matching TRBD1. The V gene's germline CDR1 is SGHTA and CDR2 FQGNSA. V lost 4 bases to trimming and J lost 6 bases; unmatched junction nucleotides: 7. The CDR3 runs 15 residues.

The chain combines TRBV19 with TRBJ1-1; D perhaps matches TRBD1 (5 bases). The germline V gene encodes CDR1 LNHDA and CDR2 SQIVND (reference sequence). V lost 2 bases to trimming and J lost 4 bases, with 17 bases between them. CDR3 length equals 16 residues. The CDR3 loop is CASSILVGREATEAFF. CDR3 in DNA: TGTGCCAGTAGTATACTAGTAGGCAGGGAGGCCACTGAAGCTTTCTTT.

This rearrangement joins TRBV9 to TRBJ2-3; 10 nucleotides align to TRBD2. Trimming cost V 0 bases and J 4 bases; bases outside gene matches: 2. This CDR3 comprises 15 residues. CDR1 is SGDLS, CDR2 YYNGEE, per germline. CDR3 DNA sequence: TGTGCCAGCAGCGTAGTTCTAGCGGGAGCAGATACGCAGTATTTT. Protein: CASSVVLAGADTQYF.

With respect to this clone: The junction and the germline gene differ at one end; a read error may be behind it. The rearrangement links TRBV11-1 to TRBJ2-1; 8 nucleotides align to TRBD2. The CDR3 runs to 15 residues. CDR1 and CDR2 from the germline V gene are SGHAT and FQDESV (reference sequence). The CDR3 bases are TGTGCCAGCAGTTTAGGACTAGCTGGTATTAATGAGCAGTTCTTC. Protein product: CASSLGLAGINEQFF.

V usage is TRBV5-1 and J usage is TRBJ2-7; D uncertain. This CDR3 region has 13 residues. From germline, CDR1 is SGHRS and CDR2 YFSETQ. V lost 4 bases and J 4 bases, leaving 12 bases between the germline ends. The CDR3 coding sequence is TGCGCCAGCAGCCTGCTGTTCGGGTACGAGCAGTACTTC. Residues: CASSLLFGYEQYF.

V is TRBV5-4 and J is TRBJ2-7; 8 positions match TRBD1. The V gene's germline CDR1 is SGHNT and CDR2 YYREEE (reference sequence). The CDR3 has 15 residues. The J segment lost 2 bases and the V segment lost 4 bases, leaving 8 bases of the junction unmatched. Here the CDR3 reads CASSPGQGTTYEQYF. DNA of the CDR3: TGTGCCAGCAGCCCCGGACAGGGCACAACCTACGAGCAGTACTTC.

Regarding this clone: The junction departs from germline at one end; a sequencing error may be responsible. The chain couples TRBV5-4 to TRBJ2-7; 8 positions match TRBD2. The length of the CDR3 is 15 residues. Germline V CDR1 and CDR2: SGHNT, YYREEE (reference sequence). In DNA form, the CDR3 reads TGTGCCAGCACCTTGGGGGGCGGGGGGCCCTACGAGCAGTACTTC. It translates to CASTLGGGGPYEQYF.

The chain links TRBV5-1 to TRBJ2-1; D is possibly TRBD2 (6 bases). The CDR3 extends over 14 amino acids. V lost 4 bases and J 2 bases, leaving 10 bases between the germline ends. Germline V gene sequence: CDR1 SGHRS, CDR2 YFSETQ. The CDR3 here is CASSPRLAYNEQFF. CDR3 nucleotide sequence: TGCGCCAGCAGCCCACGACTAGCCTACAATGAGCAGTTCTTC. The full variable domain, in which reference TRBV5-1 and TRBJ2-1 provide the parts outside the CDR3, is KAGVTQTPRYLIKTRGQQVTLSCSPISGHRSVSWYQQTPGQGLQFLFEYFSETQRNKGNFPGRFSGRQFSNSRSEMNVSTLELGDSALYLCASSPRLAYNEQFFGPGTRLTVL.

The V call is TRBV2, the J call TRBJ2-7, with a tentative D call TRBD1 (5 bases). This CDR3 contains 14 residues. CDR1 SNHLY and CDR2 FYNNEI come from the germline V gene. V was shortened by 5 bases and J by 6 bases, with 17 bases between the two germline ends. CDR3 DNA sequence: TGTGCCAGCAGTAAAGGGCAGGGTCTGGTCGAGCAGTACTTC. It is translated as CASSKGQGLVEQYF.

The chain carries TRBV5-6 and TRBJ1-5; D possibly corresponds to TRBD1 (6 bases). CDR3 length: 19 residues. Germline CDR1 and CDR2: SGHDT and YYEEEE. Trimming took off 3 bases at V and 5 bases at J, with 27 bases between the two ends. The CDR3 loop is CASSYGSPGSGRGYQPQHF. For the CDR3, the DNA is TGTGCCAGCAGCTATGGGTCCCCGGGCTCGGGCAGGGGATATCAGCCCCAGCATTTT.

The chain links TRBV4-3 to TRBJ1-2; 10 bases agree with TRBD1. The CDR3 extends over 15 amino acids. The germline V gene has CDR1 LGHNA and CDR2 YSLEER. With V trimmed by 4 bases and J by 10 bases, 12 bases remained unmatched. CDR3 sequence: CASSRDVDRGRYYTF. CDR3 coding DNA: TGCGCCAGCAGCCGTGACGTAGACAGGGGGCGATACTACACCTTC.

V and J are TRBV5-1 and TRBJ2-7, with 9 bases identical to TRBD1. This CDR3 region has 14 residues. Germline V gene sequence: CDR1 SGHRS, CDR2 YFSETQ. Unmatched junction bases numbered 6, after V lost 6 bases and J lost 2 bases. The CDR3 region is CASKSTGGTYEQYF. The CDR3, as DNA: TGCGCCAGCAAATCCACAGGGGGCACCTACGAGCAGTACTTC.

CDR3 nucleotide sequence: TGTGCCAGCAGCGCGAGCACAGGGAGGGAGCAGTTCTTC. It is translated as CASSASTGREQFF. This sequence joins TRBV7-9 and TRBJ2-1; D may correspond to TRBD1 or TRBD2 (6 bases each). V lost 5 bases and J 10 bases, leaving 15 bases between the germline ends. This CDR3 is built from 13 residues. Germline loops: CDR1 SEHNR, CDR2 FQNEAQ (reference sequence). The entire variable domain, with the rest obtained from reference TRBV7-9 and TRBJ2-1, is as follows: DTGVSQNPRHKITKRGQNVTFRCDPISEHNRLYWYRQTLGQGPEFLTYFQNEAQLEKSRLLSDRFSAERPKGSFSTLEIQRTEQGDSAMYLCASSASTGREQFFGPGTRLTVL.